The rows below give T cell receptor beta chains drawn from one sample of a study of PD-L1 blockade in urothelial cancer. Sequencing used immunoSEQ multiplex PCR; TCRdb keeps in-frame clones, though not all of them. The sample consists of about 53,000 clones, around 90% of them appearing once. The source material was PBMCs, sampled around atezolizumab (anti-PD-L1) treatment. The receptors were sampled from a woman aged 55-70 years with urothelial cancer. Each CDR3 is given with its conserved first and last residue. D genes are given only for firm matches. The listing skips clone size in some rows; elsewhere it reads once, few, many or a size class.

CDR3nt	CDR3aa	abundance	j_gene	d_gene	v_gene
TGCGCCAGCAGCCAAGATCAGGGACAGGGGTTTAATCCAGATACGCAGTATTTT	CASSQDQGQGFNPDTQYF	NA	TRBJ2-3	TRBD1	TRBV4-3
TGTGCCAGCTCCCAAGACAGGGGGACGGCCTACGAGCAGTACTTC	CASSQDRGTAYEQYF	once	TRBJ2-7	TRBD1	TRBV18
TGTGCCAGCAGCTCAACGGGCGGGGAGGCAGATACGCAGTATTTT	CASSSTGGEADTQYF	NA	TRBJ2-3	NA	TRBV7-3
TGTGCCAGCAGCCCCCATGACGGGAGGGCCGGGAATGAGCAGTTCTTC	CASSPHDGRAGNEQFF	NA	TRBJ2-1	TRBD2	TRBV11-2
TGTGCCAGCAGTTTATCTCCGAGAGAGACCCAGTACTTC	CASSLSPRETQYF	NA	TRBJ2-5	NA	TRBV28
TGTGCCACCAGCAGAGGACTAGCGGGCTGGGAGACCCAGTACTTC	CATSRGLAGWETQYF	NA	TRBJ2-5	TRBD2	TRBV15
TGTGCCAGCAGTGAATTCGGGGAGACCCAGTACTTC	CASSEFGETQYF	NA	TRBJ2-5	NA	TRBV6-1
TGTGCCAGCAGCCAGGAAGGGGCTTATGGAAACACCATATATTTT	CASSQEGAYGNTIYF	few	TRBJ1-3	NA	TRBV4-2
TGTGCCAGCAGCCTCGGACAGGGGAATCAGCCCCAGCATTTT	CASSLGQGNQPQHF	NA	TRBJ1-5	TRBD1	TRBV6-5
TGTGCCAGCAGCTTAGCAAGCAGGGTGGGGGAGCAGTACTTC	CASSLASRVGEQYF	NA	TRBJ2-7	NA	TRBV7-8
TGTGCCAGCACTCCTAGCGGGGAGGACTCCTACGAGCAGTACTTC	CASTPSGEDSYEQYF	NA	TRBJ2-7	TRBD2	TRBV2
TGTGCCAGCAGCCAAGGGATACTAGGCTACGAGCAGTACTTC	CASSQGILGYEQYF	NA	TRBJ2-7	NA	TRBV14
TGTGCCACCAGCAGAGATTATCAGGCCGGGGAGCTGTTTTTT	CATSRDYQAGELFF	NA	TRBJ2-2	NA	TRBV15
TGTGCCAGCAGGGCAGGACAGGGGAACTATGGCTACACCTTC	CASRAGQGNYGYTF	NA	TRBJ1-2	TRBD1	TRBV11-2
TGCGCCAGCAGCTCCTCCGGACTAGCGAACTCCTACAATGAGCAGTTCTTC	CASSSSGLANSYNEQFF	NA	TRBJ2-1	TRBD2	TRBV5-1
TGTGCCAGCAGCCCAAGCGGGGTAAATGAGCAGTTCTTC	CASSPSGVNEQFF	NA	TRBJ2-1	TRBD2	TRBV9
TGTGCCAGTAGTAGCCCTAGCGGGGGGGCTACTCGAGAGACCCAGTACTTC	CASSSPSGGATRETQYF	NA	TRBJ2-5	TRBD2	TRBV19
TGCGCCAGCATCCCGGGGGGGAACACCGGGGAGCTGTTTTTT	CASIPGGNTGELFF	NA	TRBJ2-2	TRBD2	TRBV5-1
TGTGCCAGCAGCGCGGACAGGGAAACTGAAGCTTTCTTT	CASSADRETEAFF	NA	TRBJ1-1	TRBD1	TRBV11-3
TGTGCCAGCAGCGCCGGAGGGAGCTCCTACGAGCAGTACTTC	CASSAGGSSYEQYF	NA	TRBJ2-7	NA	TRBV7-9
TGTGCCAGCAGTGGGGGCAGCTTGAACACTGAAGCTTTCTTT	CASSGGSLNTEAFF	NA	TRBJ1-1	NA	TRBV2
TGTGCCAGCAGCCCGGGAACCTACGAGCAGTACTTC	CASSPGTYEQYF	NA	TRBJ2-7	NA	TRBV9
TGCAGCGTAATGACTAGCGGGTGGAATCAAGAGACCCAGTACTTC	CSVMTSGWNQETQYF	NA	TRBJ2-5	TRBD2	TRBV29-1
TGCAGCGTTGAAAGGGAGGTAGGCGGGACAGGGGCCCACGAGCAGTACTTC	CSVEREVGGTGAHEQYF	NA	TRBJ2-7	TRBD1	TRBV29-1
TGTGCCAGCAGCTTAGTACAGGGCCGCGAGCAGTTCTTC	CASSLVQGREQFF	NA	TRBJ2-1	NA	TRBV7-6
TGTGCCAGCAGCCCCCAGAATTGGGTACTAGGAGTTTTT	CASSPQNWVLGVF	once	TRBJ2-3	NA	TRBV27
TGCAGCGTCCCGTCGCCCGGGAGGAACTACGAGCAGTACTTC	CSVPSPGRNYEQYF	few	TRBJ2-7	TRBD2	TRBV29-1
TGTGCCAGCAGCCTCTGGGGGGTAGCGGGAGTTGCAGATACGCAGTATTTT	CASSLWGVAGVADTQYF	NA	TRBJ2-3	TRBD2	TRBV7-2
TGTGCCAGCAGCTTAGAGGGACAGGGTCTGTACGAGCAGTACTTC	CASSLEGQGLYEQYF	few	TRBJ2-7	TRBD1	TRBV7-2
TGTGCCATCAGTGAGACCGCGGGGGGGCGGGAGACCCAGTACTTC	CAISETAGGRETQYF	NA	TRBJ2-5	TRBD2	TRBV10-3
TGTGCCAGCAGCGTAGGGGGTAGCGGCTACAATGAGCAGTTCTTC	CASSVGGSGYNEQFF	NA	TRBJ2-1	NA	TRBV9
TGTGCCAGCAGTTATGGGACAGTACCATACGAGCAGTACTTC	CASSYGTVPYEQYF	NA	TRBJ2-7	TRBD1	TRBV28
TGCAGCGTTGGCTCAGGGTATCACGAGCAGTACTTC	CSVGSGYHEQYF	NA	TRBJ2-7	NA	TRBV29-1
TGTGCCAGCTCACCTGCGCACGGTACGGGTGGAAACACCATATATTTT	CASSPAHGTGGNTIYF	NA	TRBJ1-3	NA	TRBV18
TGCGCCAGCAGCTTGGACAGTACGCGAGATACGCAGTATTTT	CASSLDSTRDTQYF	NA	TRBJ2-3	NA	TRBV5-1
TGTGCCAGCAGCATCACTAGCGGGAAGTCGTCCTACGAGCAGTACTTC	CASSITSGKSSYEQYF	NA	TRBJ2-7	TRBD2	TRBV5-6
TGTGCCAGCAGATCCTGGGGGACAGGAGGCGCTGAGGGGGGGGGCGATGAAGCTTTCTTT	CASRSWGTGGAEGGGDEAFF	NA	TRBJ1-1	TRBD1	TRBV27
TGTGCCAGCCGCCGGGACACCAACCCCGGTCCCAATGAGCAGTTCTTC	CASRRDTNPGPNEQFF	NA	TRBJ2-1	NA	TRBV19
TGTGCCAGCAGCCGTACAGGGCCCGGTGGAAACACCATATATTTT	CASSRTGPGGNTIYF	NA	TRBJ1-3	NA	TRBV28
TGTGCCAGCAGCTTGCTTAGCGGGAGGGCCTACAATGAGCAGTTCTTC	CASSLLSGRAYNEQFF	once	TRBJ2-1	TRBD2	TRBV5-6
TGTGCCAGTAGTGCAACCCAGGGACTCTATGGCTACACCTTC	CASSATQGLYGYTF	NA	TRBJ1-2	NA	TRBV19
TGTGCCAGCAGTTCCCAGGGGCAGCCCCAGCATTTT	CASSSQGQPQHF	once	TRBJ1-5	NA	TRBV6-5
TGTGCCAGCAGCTTAGATGTAGGGGCTAGCAATCAGCCCCAGCATTTT	CASSLDVGASNQPQHF	NA	TRBJ1-5	NA	TRBV7-2
TGTGCCAGCAGCAAAGGTCCTACTTTGGGGACAGGGGACCTCTACGAGCAGTACTTC	CASSKGPTLGTGDLYEQYF	NA	TRBJ2-7	NA	TRBV21-1
TGTGCCAGCAGCGTAGTTAGCGGGAGGGTCGGGCGCTACAATGAGCAGTTCTTC	CASSVVSGRVGRYNEQFF	NA	TRBJ2-1	TRBD2	TRBV9
TGTGCCAGTACCTCCCGTTTGACGGAGAACAACTATGGCTACACCTTC	CASTSRLTENNYGYTF	NA	TRBJ1-2	NA	TRBV19
TGTGCCAGCAGCCAAAGGACAGGCTACGAGCAGTACTTC	CASSQRTGYEQYF	once	TRBJ2-7	TRBD1	TRBV7-9
TGTGCCAGCAGATCTGACTTGAACACCGGGGAGCTGTTTTTT	CASRSDLNTGELFF	NA	TRBJ2-2	NA	TRBV7-8
TGCGCCAGCAGATCGCTAGCGGCTAGCACAGATACGCAGTATTTT	CASRSLAASTDTQYF	NA	TRBJ2-3	TRBD2	TRBV5-1
TGCGCCAGCAGCCAAGAAGGGGGTTCTGGAAACACCATATATTTT	CASSQEGGSGNTIYF	NA	TRBJ1-3	NA	TRBV4-3
TGTGCCAGCAGCCCCAGGACAGGGGACACCGGGGAGCTGTTTTTT	CASSPRTGDTGELFF	NA	TRBJ2-2	TRBD1	TRBV5-4
TGTGCCAGCAGTTTATCGTCGGGCAATCAGCCCCAGCATTTT	CASSLSSGNQPQHF	NA	TRBJ1-5	NA	TRBV27
TGTGCCAGCAGTTACTTTTCAGGACAGGGACCCTCTGGGGCCAACGTCCTGACTTTC	CASSYFSGQGPSGANVLTF	NA	TRBJ2-6	TRBD1	TRBV27
TGTGCCAGCAGCCAAGTTGGGACAGTAAATGAAAAACTGTTTTTT	CASSQVGTVNEKLFF	NA	TRBJ1-4	TRBD1	TRBV14
TGTGCCAGTAGTAGTTTTGGGCGCCGAGAGGGCACTGAGCAGTTCTTC	CASSSFGRREGTEQFF	NA	TRBJ2-1	NA	TRBV19
TGCGCCAGCAGCCAAGATAGGGCAGGGGCCCGCTATGGCTACACCTTC	CASSQDRAGARYGYTF	NA	TRBJ1-2	NA	TRBV4-3